The 14 T cell receptor beta chains listed next were all sequenced from one sample in a study of Graves' ophthalmopathy and Graves' hyperthyroidism. TCR beta CDR3 amplification used RNA transcripts. HTBI-primed first-round RT-PCR preceded second-round multiplex PCR. TCRdb recomputed calls from the multiplex PCR reads with MiXCR, one row per CDR3 protein. The profile shows more than 300,000 distinct CDR3 sequences, about 18% of them singletons. The material sequenced was peripheral blood. These receptors were taken from an adult woman with stable Graves' hyperthyroidism.

J is TRBJ1-2 and V is TRBV12-3 or TRBV12-4, with D possibly being TRBD1 (6 bases). This CDR3 comprises 14 residues. V lost 5 bases to trimming and J lost 3 bases, with 13 bases between them. CDR3 protein: CASSTGFMDYGYTF. CDR3 nucleotide sequence: TGTGCCAGCAGTACAGGGTTTATGGACTATGGCTACACCTTC.

This clonotype was recorded at least ten times. The rearrangement uses TRBV24-1 and TRBJ1-5; D is unresolved. The CDR3 spans 16 residues. Germline-derived CDR1 and CDR2 are KGHDR and SFDVKD. V was pared by 1 base and J by 6 bases, with 15 bases between. For the CDR3, the DNA is TGTGCCACCAGTGATTTTGACCCCACCCGTGGTCAGCCCCAGCATTTT. It encodes CATSDFDPTRGQPQHF.

Concerning this clonotype: A much bigger clone sits one base away, suggesting this may be a read error. The chain joins TRBV7-2 to TRBJ2-7; 7 positions agree with TRBD1. Germline V CDR1 and CDR2: SGHTA, FQGNSA. The trim removed 1 base at V and 2 bases at J, leaving 5 bases unmatched. This CDR3 spans 15 amino acids. As DNA, the CDR3 is TGTGCCAGCAGCTTAGGGGACAGAAAAACCTACGAGCAGTACTTC. Its protein is CASSLGDRKTYEQYF.

This clonotype was seen a few times. The chain joins TRBV5-5 to TRBJ2-7; D is unresolved. The V and J ends lost 0 bases and 0 bases respectively, with 10 bases between them. CDR1 is SGHKS, CDR2 YYEKEE, per germline (reference sequence). CDR3 length: 15 amino acids. CDR3 residues: CASSLAAPTSYEQYF. CDR3 DNA: TGTGCCAGCAGCTTGGCCGCCCCGACCTCCTACGAGCAGTACTTC.

This clonotype has ten or more counts. V gene TRBV20-1 combines with J gene TRBJ1-2, with D hard to call. This CDR3 spans 12 amino acids. Trimming took 6 bases from V and 4 from J, leaving 12 bases between them. Germline V lookup: CDR1 DFQATT, CDR2 SNEGSKA (reference sequence). The CDR3 spells CSATREFYGYTF. The CDR3 bases are TGCAGTGCAACAAGGGAGTTCTATGGCTACACCTTC.

This chain connects TRBV3-1 to TRBJ2-7; D ambiguous. The CDR3 extends over 16 amino acids. V was trimmed by 1 base and J by 3 bases, leaving 16 bases between them. Germline CDR1 and CDR2: LGHDT and YNNKEL (reference sequence). The CDR3 reads CASSQAQPPGGYEQYF. The CDR3 DNA is TGTGCCAGCAGCCAAGCACAGCCCCCGGGCGGCTACGAGCAGTACTTC.

This clonotype was detected only a few times. This chain uses TRBV5-1 with TRBJ2-5, with D possibly being TRBD1 or TRBD2 (5 bases each). The germline gives CDR1 SGHRS, CDR2 YFSETQ. This CDR3 spans 14 amino acids. V lost 7 bases, J lost 4 bases, and 17 bases lay in between. The CDR3 loop is CASQWGRKPETQYF. CDR3 DNA: TGCGCCAGCCAGTGGGGACGGAAGCCAGAGACCCAGTACTTC.

This clonotype was observed many times. The chain joins TRBV6-1 to TRBJ1-1, with 7 positions matching TRBD1. The ends lost 5 bases at V and 8 bases at J; junction bases unmatched: 8. Germline loops: CDR1 MNHNS, CDR2 SASEGT. This CDR3 is 13 amino acids long. CDR3 region: CASSRAGTAEAFF. CDR3 in DNA: TGTGCCAGCAGTCGAGCCGGGACAGCGGAAGCTTTCTTT.

This clonotype has a handful of counts. The V and J genes are TRBV9 and TRBJ2-7, with D hard to call. V was cut by 0 bases and J by 0 bases, with 10 bases left in between. Germline V gene data show CDR1 as SGDLS and CDR2 as YYNGEE. The CDR3 runs to 15 residues. The chain's CDR3 is CASSVGAGASYEQYF. CDR3 sequence (DNA): TGTGCCAGCAGCGTAGGGGCAGGAGCCTCCTACGAGCAGTACTTC.

This clonotype was counted ten times or more. CDR3 nucleotide sequence: TGTGCCAGCACTAGCGGGAGCTACGAGCAGTACTTC. Amino acid sequence: CASTSGSYEQYF. This chain links TRBV28 with TRBJ2-7; the match to TRBD2 covers 10 bases. The CDR3 runs to 12 residues. J was trimmed by 3 bases and V by 7 bases; bases with no gene match: 0. Germline V lookup: CDR1 MDHEN, CDR2 SYDVKM.

The V call is TRBV12-3 or TRBV12-4, the J call TRBJ1-1; D is undetermined. Between the trimmed V and J ends, which lost 6 bases and 0 bases, there was a span of 8 bases. The CDR3 length is 13 residues. CDR3 protein: CASRRNMNTEAFF. For the CDR3, the DNA is TGTGCCAGCAGGCGGAATATGAACACTGAAGCTTTCTTT.

This clonotype appeared many times. Being one base from a much bigger clone, this may be a read error. The chain's CDR3 is CASSVERGGQETKYF. CDR3 DNA: TGTGCCAGCAGTGTCGAGAGGGGGGGTCAAGAGACCAAGTACTTC. The rearrangement links TRBV6-1 to TRBJ2-5; tentative D call: TRBD2 (7 bases). Germline V lookup: CDR1 MNHNS, CDR2 SASEGT. The CDR3 contains 15 residues.

Many counts were recorded for this clonotype. V is TRBV6-5 and J is TRBJ2-4, with D hard to call. The CDR3 consists of 14 residues. Germline values: CDR1 MNHEY, CDR2 SVGAGI. The V end was cut by 3 bases, the J end by 1 base, with 7 bases between. The CDR3 coding sequence is TGTGCCAGCAGTTATTCGCGGGCCAAAAACATTCAGTACTTC. It encodes CASSYSRAKNIQYF.

This sequence joins TRBV5-1 and TRBJ2-7; possibly TRBD1 for D (7 bases). The V end was cut by 4 bases, the J end by 0 bases, with 17 bases between. Germline V gene data show CDR1 as SGHRS and CDR2 as YFSETQ. This CDR3 region has 16 residues. This CDR3 reads CASSEGAAGTSYEQYF. The CDR3 DNA reads as TGCGCCAGCAGCGAGGGGGCCGCGGGGACCTCCTACGAGCAGTACTTC.